A single sample gave rise to the 19 T cell receptor beta chains below, sequenced in a study of blood T cell repertoires in COVID-19. Sequenced by immunoSEQ multiplex PCR; TCRdb stores in-frame clones only, minus some. The repertoire includes fewer than 80,000 clones, roughly 90% of them detected once, and roughly 23% sits in the top ten. The sequenced sample consisted of peripheral blood. Receptors were obtained from a woman in her 50s with active or convalescent COVID-19.

V is TRBV19 and J is TRBJ1-1; TRBD1 is a possible D gene (5 bases). The CDR3 extends over 16 amino acids. Per the germline V gene, CDR1 is LNHDA and CDR2 is SQIVND (reference sequence). V shed 5 bases and J shed 0 bases, with 16 bases lying between them. CDR3 in amino acids: CASSLDSAGLNTEAFF. Written as DNA, the CDR3 is TGTGCCAGTAGTCTTGACAGCGCCGGCTTGAACACTGAAGCTTTCTTT. Complete variable domain (other parts from reference TRBV19 and TRBJ1-1): DGGITQSPKYLFRKEGQNVTLSCEQNLNHDAMYWYRQDPGQGLRLIYYSQIVNDFQKGDIAEGYSVSREKKESFPLTVTSAQKNPTAFYLCASSLDSAGLNTEAFFGQGTRLTVV.

The rearrangement joins TRBV30 to TRBJ2-2; no definite D call. Germline V lookup: CDR1 GTSNPN, CDR2 SVGIG (reference sequence). V lost 2 bases to trimming and J lost 2 bases, with 9 bases between them. The CDR3 sequence is 14 residues long. DNA for the CDR3: TGTGCCTGGAGTAAGACTGATAACACCGGGGAGCTGTTTTTT. Its protein is CAWSKTDNTGELFF.

The V and J genes are TRBV25-1 and TRBJ1-1; 7 bases agree with TRBD1. Trimming at V came to 3 bases and at J to 10 bases, leaving 8 bases not matched to a gene. Germline CDR1 reads MGHDK; CDR2 reads SYGVNS. The CDR3 totals 13 residues. CDR3 bases: TGTGCCAGCAGTGAGCCTATTACAGGGGTAGCTTTCTTT. This sequence encodes CASSEPITGVAFF.

The chain combines TRBV19 with TRBJ2-3; 10 positions match TRBD2. Germline values: CDR1 LNHDA, CDR2 SQIVND (reference sequence). The CDR3 totals 17 residues. Trimming at V came to 1 base and at J to 4 bases, leaving 8 bases not matched to a gene. The CDR3 DNA follows: TGTGCCAGTAGTATAGGAGGGCTAGCGGGAGTTCCAGATACGCAGTATTTT. As protein: CASSIGGLAGVPDTQYF.

The chain combines TRBV25-1 with TRBJ1-2, with D possibly TRBD1 on 5 matching bases. This CDR3 contains 13 residues. Deletions cut 5 bases from V and 10 bases from J, with 17 bases between. CDR1 MGHDK and CDR2 SYGVNS come from the germline V gene. The CDR3 nucleotides read TGTGCCAGCAGTCCCCCGGGGGAAGTAGACTACACCTTC. Amino acid sequence: CASSPPGEVDYTF.

The rearrangement links TRBV9 to TRBJ2-5, with 10 bases fitting TRBD2. Germline CDR1 SGDLS, CDR2 YYNGEE. The length of the CDR3 is 15 residues. J gave up 2 bases and V 1 base, and 2 bases lay outside the gene matches. The CDR3 here is CASSVTSGTQETQYF. DNA for the CDR3: TGTGCCAGCAGCGTAACTAGCGGGACGCAAGAGACCCAGTACTTC.

The chain links TRBV2 to TRBJ2-7; D gene ambiguous. This CDR3 comprises 14 residues. Trimming shortened V by 2 bases and J by 3 bases, and 11 bases separated the two germline ends. Germline loops: CDR1 SNHLY, CDR2 FYNNEI. CDR3 bases: TGTGCCAGCAGTGAACAGGTTCCCTTCTACGAGCAGTACTTC. This encodes CASSEQVPFYEQYF.

The chain links TRBV7-9 to TRBJ2-3, with D perhaps TRBD1 (6 bases). Germline-derived CDR1 and CDR2 are SEHNR and FQNEAQ (reference sequence). The CDR3 is 17 residues long. V lost 3 bases, J lost 0 bases, and 16 bases lay in between. CDR3 coding DNA: TGTGCCAGCAGCTTTATCAGGGGTTCCCTCAGCACAGATACGCAGTATTTT. Residues: CASSFIRGSLSTDTQYF.

The chain couples TRBV7-9 to TRBJ2-1, with a weak D call TRBD2 (6 bases). Per germline, CDR1 SEHNR and CDR2 FQNEAQ (reference sequence). The CDR3 has 15 amino acids. Trimming took off 5 bases at V and 6 bases at J, with 17 bases between the two ends. This CDR3 is CASSPMGGPSNEQFF. The CDR3 nucleotides are TGTGCCAGCAGCCCCATGGGGGGACCAAGCAATGAGCAGTTCTTC.

The sample holds one count of this clone. This chain uses TRBV5-1 with TRBJ2-5; the D gene is possibly TRBD1 (5 bases). Germline loops: CDR1 SGHRS, CDR2 YFSETQ. The CDR3 is made up of 15 amino acids. The germline V and J ends were trimmed by 1 base and 1 base, with 11 bases remaining between them. Written as DNA, the CDR3 is TGCGCCAGCAGCTTGTTCACAGGCGCCCAAGAGACCCAGTACTTC. It translates to CASSLFTGAQETQYF.

V is TRBV6-1 and J is TRBJ1-5; the D gene is possibly TRBD1 (5 bases). V was pared by 8 bases and J by 4 bases, with 12 bases between. The CDR3 has 13 amino acids. The V gene's germline CDR1 is MNHNS and CDR2 SASEGT. CDR3 sequence: CASSPGVNQPQHF. In nucleotides, the CDR3 is TGTGCCAGCTCCCCGGGGGTAAATCAGCCCCAGCATTTT.

This clone was counted a single time. V usage is TRBV19 and J usage is TRBJ1-2, with D perhaps matching TRBD1 (6 bases). Trimming shortened V by 6 bases and J by 7 bases, and 27 bases separated the two germline ends. This CDR3 is 17 amino acids long. The germline V gene has CDR1 LNHDA and CDR2 SQIVND (reference sequence). CDR3 protein: CASRSSGTLLRGSGYTF. The CDR3 nucleotides read TGTGCCAGTAGATCCTCCGGGACACTCCTAAGAGGAAGTGGCTACACCTTC.

The gene calls are TRBV2 and TRBJ1-2; D perhaps matches TRBD1 (6 bases). From germline, CDR1 is SNHLY and CDR2 FYNNEI. Trimming took off 5 bases at V and 6 bases at J, with 13 bases between the two ends. The CDR3 sequence is 13 residues long. CDR3 coding DNA: TGTGCCAGCAGTCCCCCACAGGGTCATGGCTACACCTTC. It yields the protein CASSPPQGHGYTF. Drawing the rest from reference TRBV2 and TRBJ1-2, the complete variable domain is EPEVTQTPSHQVTQMGQEVILRCVPISNHLYFYWYRQILGQKVEFLVSFYNNEISEKSEIFDDQFSVERPDGSNFTLKIRSTKLEDSAMYFCASSPPQGHGYTFGSGTRLTVV.

V and J are TRBV18 and TRBJ1-5, with a weak D call TRBD1 (5 bases). V lost 2 bases to trimming and J lost 2 bases, with 13 bases between them. The V gene's germline CDR1 is KGHSH and CDR2 LQKENI. The length of the CDR3 is 16 residues. This CDR3 is CASSPAGGGGNQPQHF. The CDR3 region has the DNA TGTGCCAGCTCACCAGCGGGCGGGGGGGGCAATCAGCCCCAGCATTTT.

Points on this clone: The junction does not match germline at one end; this may be a read error. This chain connects TRBV7-7 to TRBJ2-5, with TRBD2 as a possible D gene (7 bases). CDR1 is SSHAT and CDR2 is FNYEAQ in the germline V gene (reference sequence). This CDR3 contains 15 residues. CDR3 residues: CASSPQMGGPGTQYF. The CDR3 DNA reads as TGTGCTAGCAGCCCTCAAATGGGGGGGCCCGGGACCCAGTACTTC.

The chain recombines TRBV27 with TRBJ2-1; D call uncertain. The CDR3 covers 15 residues. The germline CDR1 and CDR2 sequences are MNHEY and SMNVEV (reference sequence). V lost 5 bases, J lost 2 bases, and 13 bases lay in between. The CDR3 is CASSTVPPAYNEQFF. The CDR3 nucleotides read TGTGCCAGCAGTACTGTTCCACCGGCCTACAATGAGCAGTTCTTC.

The chain uses TRBV10-3 and TRBJ2-1; 15 bases are shared with TRBD2. V was pared by 11 bases and J by 7 bases, with 6 bases of the junction left unmatched. Per the germline V gene, CDR1 is ENHRY and CDR2 is SYGVKD. This CDR3 contains 14 residues. The CDR3: CAAGTSGGTNEQFF. The CDR3 region has the DNA TGTGCCGCGGGGACTAGCGGGGGGACAAATGAGCAGTTCTTC.

The J gene is TRBJ1-5, the V gene TRBV6-5; 8 bases match TRBD1. The V gene end was trimmed by 4 bases and the J gene end by 0 bases; junction bases not matched to a gene: 5. The CDR3 spans 16 residues. Looked up from germline, CDR1 is MNHEY and CDR2 is SVGAGI. Here the CDR3 reads CASSFRQGASNQPQHF. CDR3 DNA: TGTGCCAGCAGTTTTCGTCAGGGGGCTAGCAATCAGCCCCAGCATTTT.

This clone was seen just once. The chain carries TRBV6-1 and TRBJ2-7; D remains ambiguous. Trimming removed 1 base at V and 0 bases at J, with 10 bases between. CDR1 and CDR2 from the germline V gene are MNHNS and SASEGT. This CDR3 contains 15 residues. The CDR3 spells CASSEVPSSSYEQYF. As DNA, the CDR3 is TGTGCCAGCAGTGAAGTTCCCTCCTCCTCCTACGAGCAGTACTTC.